The clone carrying this TCR beta chain was counted ten times or more. No antigen is known for it. TCRdb recomputed calls from the 5' RACE reads with MiXCR, one row per CDR3 protein. This sample has hundreds of thousands of distinct CDR3 sequences, with less than 25% found just once. These data are taken from a study of CD8 T cells in ankylosing spondylitis. General observations from the study: CD8+ disease-linked clones were present at relatively low frequencies in blood.

The CDR3 is 13 residues long. The germline CDR1 and CDR2 sequences are ENHRY and SYGVKD. V lost 7 bases, J lost 0 bases, and 8 bases lay in between. The TCR was taken from a female donor with ankylosing spondylitis or in good health (not recorded which). Material: blood, either unsorted or a sorted T cell fraction (not recorded which). This chain uses TRBV10-3 with TRBJ2-3, with a weak D call TRBD2 (5 bases). This CDR3 is CAINRGSTDTQYF. The CDR3 region has the DNA TGTGCCATCAACCGCGGGAGCACAGATACGCAGTATTTT.